Listed here are 14 T cell receptor beta chains from one sample, sequenced in a study of T-cell reconstitution after alpha-beta-depleted transplantation in children. Preparation of the TCRbeta library was carried out with unique molecular identifiers. TCRdb ran MiXCR on the PCR reads and lists one entry per CDR3 protein. The sample has 98,000 or so distinct CDR3 sequences; around a quarter are singletons. Material: PBMCs, obtained before TCRalphabeta/CD19-depleted stem cell transplant. The receptors derive from a boy between 2 and 10 years old with acute lymphoblastic leukemia, due to receive a stem cell transplant.

The rearrangement joins TRBV7-2 to TRBJ2-1, with D perhaps TRBD2 (6 bases). Trimming pared 5 bases from V and 0 bases from J, leaving 11 bases between. Germline V gene sequence: CDR1 SGHTA, CDR2 FQGNSA. The CDR3 is 15 amino acids. The CDR3 coding sequence is TGTGCCAGCAGCCCCGGAGGGGCCTCCTACAATGAGCAGTTCTTC. Its translation is CASSPGGASYNEQFF. Full variable domain (outside the CDR3, taken from reference TRBV7-2 and TRBJ2-1): GAGVSQSPSNKVTEKGKDVELRCDPISGHTALYWYRQSLGQGLEFLIYFQGNSAPDKSGLPSDRFSAERTGGSVSTLTIQRTQQEDSAVYLCASSPGGASYNEQFFGPGTRLTVL.

The V and J genes are TRBV7-2 and TRBJ1-1; TRBD1 matches at 8 bases. V was pared by 5 bases and J by 8 bases, with 19 bases of the junction left unmatched. The CDR3 is 17 residues long. Germline values: CDR1 SGHTA, CDR2 FQGNSA. The CDR3 region is CASSNPRVSATGAEAFF. The CDR3 DNA reads as TGTGCCAGCAGCAACCCCCGGGTTTCGGCGACAGGGGCGGAAGCTTTCTTT.

This clonotype occurred once. This chain joins TRBV11-2 and TRBJ1-4; TRBD1 is a possible D gene (5 bases). This CDR3 has 16 amino acids. V was trimmed by 5 bases and J by 0 bases, leaving 13 bases between them. Germline V gives CDR1 SGHAT, CDR2 FQNNGV. The CDR3, as DNA: TGTGCCAGCAGCCAGGGCGTAGGCGCAACTAATGAAAAACTGTTTTTT. Amino acids: CASSQGVGATNEKLFF.

This clonotype was seen only a few times. This rearrangement joins TRBV3-1 to TRBJ2-1, with TRBD1 matching over 10 bases. The CDR3 consists of 16 residues. Germline assignment: CDR1 LGHDT and CDR2 YNNKEL (reference sequence). Trimming cost V 1 base and J 6 bases; bases outside gene matches: 6. The CDR3 sequence is CASSQAGTGVGNEQFF. The CDR3 nucleotides are TGTGCCAGCAGCCAAGCCGGGACAGGGGTGGGCAATGAGCAGTTCTTC.

The V gene is TRBV5-6, the J gene TRBJ2-1; TRBD1 is a possible D gene (7 bases). V lost 4 bases to trimming and J lost 6 bases, with 20 bases between them. Germline V gene lookup returns CDR1 SGHDT and CDR2 YYEEEE. The CDR3 length is 16 residues. In nucleotides, the CDR3 is TGTGCCAGCAGCCCTGAGGGGGCGGGGTTCCCCAATGAGCAGTTCTTC. The encoded protein is CASSPEGAGFPNEQFF.

The chain combines TRBV3-1 with TRBJ1-4; D remains unclear. CDR3 size: 12 residues. Trimming cost V 7 bases and J 8 bases, with 11 bases left between them. Germline lookup yields CDR1 LGHDT and CDR2 YNNKEL (reference sequence). This CDR3 is CASTREGEKLFF. The CDR3 coding sequence is TGTGCCAGCACCCGCGAGGGCGAAAAACTGTTTTTT.

This sequence joins TRBV29-1 and TRBJ2-3; D is undetermined. The ends were cut back, 8 bases at V and 3 bases at J, with 15 bases in the middle. The CDR3 spans 13 residues. Germline V gives CDR1 SQVTM, CDR2 ANQGSEA. CDR3 nucleotide sequence: TGCAGCACCTTGAGGTCCGGGACAGATACGCAGTATTTT. This translates into CSTLRSGTDTQYF.

The DNA for the CDR3 is TGTGCCAGCAGCTTAGTCGGAGGTAGCGGAGGGGCCCAAGAGACCCAGTACTTC. The encoded protein is CASSLVGGSGGAQETQYF. The rearrangement uses TRBV7-6 and TRBJ2-5; a possible D gene is TRBD2 (6 bases). V was cut by 1 base and J by 1 base, with 19 bases left in between. Germline CDR1 SGHVS, CDR2 FNYEAQ. The CDR3 has 18 amino acids.

The gene calls are TRBV11-2 and TRBJ2-7; TRBD1 or TRBD2 may be the D gene (6 bases each). V lost 5 bases to trimming and J lost 3 bases, with 17 bases between them. CDR3 size: 15 residues. Germline CDR1 and CDR2: SGHAT and FQNNGV. The CDR3 protein is CASSQGGGLNYEQYF. The CDR3 DNA sequence: TGTGCCAGCAGCCAAGGTGGGGGGCTTAACTACGAGCAGTACTTC.

This clonotype was picked up a small number of times. The J gene is TRBJ2-7, the V gene TRBV28; tentatively, D is TRBD1 (6 bases). From germline, CDR1 is MDHEN and CDR2 SYDVKM. This CDR3 region has 13 residues. Deletions cut 8 bases from V and 3 bases from J, with 14 bases between. CDR3 sequence reads: CASGRGGFYEQYF. In DNA form, the CDR3 reads TGTGCCAGCGGAAGAGGGGGATTCTACGAGCAGTACTTC.

The chain employs TRBV5-1 and TRBJ2-2, with D unresolved. The ends were cut back, 5 bases at V and 3 bases at J, with 14 bases in the middle. The CDR3 is 15 residues long. Germline assignment: CDR1 SGHRS and CDR2 YFSETQ. The CDR3 loop is CASRRTSGDTGELFF. CDR3 nucleotide sequence: TGCGCCAGCAGAAGGACGAGTGGCGACACCGGGGAGCTGTTTTTT.

With regard to this clonotype: A junction boundary mismatches the germline segment, possibly from a read error. V usage is TRBV5-4 and J usage is TRBJ2-3, with TRBD1 identical over 8 bases. Germline CDR1 SGHNT, CDR2 YYREEE (reference sequence). The CDR3 covers 15 residues. The CDR3 loop is CASSSGTGSTDTRYF. CDR3 bases: TGTGCCAGCAGCTCCGGGACAGGTAGCACAGATACGCGGTATTTT.

The CDR3 DNA reads as TGCAGCGTTGAAGATCATCCGGGAGAGGTGAACACTGAAGCTTTCTTT. This gives the protein CSVEDHPGEVNTEAFF. The rearrangement uses TRBV29-1 and TRBJ1-1; no clear D. The CDR3 is made up of 16 amino acids. The ends were cut back, 0 bases at V and 0 bases at J, with 14 bases in the middle. Germline V CDR1 and CDR2: SQVTM, ANQGSEA.

This clonotype was seen a few times. This rearrangement joins TRBV9 to TRBJ2-5; a possible D gene is TRBD2 (5 bases). Trimming left V 2 bases short and J 2 bases short, with 7 bases between. The V gene's germline CDR1 is SGDLS and CDR2 YYNGEE. The CDR3 consists of 13 residues. This CDR3 is CASSVSGQETQYF. CDR3 nucleotide sequence: TGTGCCAGCAGCGTGAGCGGACAAGAGACCCAGTACTTC.